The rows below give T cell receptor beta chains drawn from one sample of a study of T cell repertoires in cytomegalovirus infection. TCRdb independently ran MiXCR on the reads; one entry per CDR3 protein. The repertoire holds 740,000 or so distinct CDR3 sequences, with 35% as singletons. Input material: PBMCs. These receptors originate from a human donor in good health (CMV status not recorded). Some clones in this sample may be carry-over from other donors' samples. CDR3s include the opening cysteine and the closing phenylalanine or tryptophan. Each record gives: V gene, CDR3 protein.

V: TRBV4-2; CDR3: CASSQERGALTPLHF
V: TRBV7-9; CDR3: CASSLGSGGDSGNTIYF
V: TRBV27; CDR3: CASSLSGITREQYF
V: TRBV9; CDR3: CASSVSSGNTDTQYF
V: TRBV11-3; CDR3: CASSPRTGGGNEQFF
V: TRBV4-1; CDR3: CASSQVRTEDYEQYF
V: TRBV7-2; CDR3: CASSLAVLAGGISYNEQFF
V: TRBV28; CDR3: CASTQIKGLATHNEQFF
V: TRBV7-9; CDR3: CASSSDGSYEQYF
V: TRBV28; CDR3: CASSFQFPAMDTEAFF
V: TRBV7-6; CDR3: CASSFQVYTEAFF
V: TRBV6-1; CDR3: CASSEASRRAGNTIYF
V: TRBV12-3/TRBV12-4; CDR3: CASSFHRGPTEAFF
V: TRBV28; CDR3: CASSFRDRPSYGYTF
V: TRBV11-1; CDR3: CASSLTSGTGSLYNEQFF
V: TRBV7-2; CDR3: CASSPGQGLTYEQYF
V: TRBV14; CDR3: CASSQVTGVRGGDTQYF
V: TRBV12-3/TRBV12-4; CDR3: CASISGSKTGELFF
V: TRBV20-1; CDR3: CSARDGTGDTEAFF
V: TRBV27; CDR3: CASSPGQGGHRPQHF
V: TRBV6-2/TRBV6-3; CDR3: CASSPVQGGNTEAFF
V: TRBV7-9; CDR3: CASSLDSRGRETQYF
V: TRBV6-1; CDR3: CASSEQSSYEQYF
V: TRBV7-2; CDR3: CASSLDGSSYNSPLHF
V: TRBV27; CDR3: CASSKSSYEQYF
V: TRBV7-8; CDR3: CASSPPMAGVGTDTQYF
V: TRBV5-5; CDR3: CASSLQTVVNPEAFF
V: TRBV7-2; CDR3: CASSSNRASIQYF
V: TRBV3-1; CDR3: CASSQQGTVNTEAFF